This T cell receptor (delta chain) was profiled in a study of Vδ1+ human thymocytes. A note on this clone: Its cognate antigen is unknown.

The sorted cells were CD3+ Vdelta1+ Vdelta2- thymocytes from alphabeta-depleted thymus. Sorted Vdelta1+ thymocytes were roughly 96% to 99.6% pure. Sequences come from RNA converted to cDNA by reverse transcription. The CDR3 regions were amplified by multiplex PCR from V-gene primers to a constant-region primer. TCRdb applied CATT to the multiplex PCR reads for clone calling. The profile covers roughly 76,000 delta-chain clones, with around 32% appearing a single time and over 0.2% taken by the ten largest. The V gene end was trimmed by 2 bases and the J gene end by 6 bases; junction bases not matched to a gene: 15. Per germline, CDR1 TSWWSYY and CDR2 QGS. CDR3 length equals 18 residues. Findings and limits, study-wide: Many TRG clonotypes were shared between donors; TRD repertoires were essentially private. Thymic TRG and TRD repertoires appeared highly polyclonal, with Gaussian CDR3 length distributions. Around 20% of thymic delta-chain sequences were Vdelta2, with few Vdelta3, unlike blood Vdelta1+ controls.

The gene calls are TRDV1 and TRDJ1, with 10 bases fitting TRDD3. The sample was Vdelta1+ gamma-delta thymocytes from the thymus. Subset here: FACS-sorted CD3+ TCRalphabeta- TCRVdelta1+ TCRVdelta2- thymocytes. The TCR sequence derives from a boy in the first two years of life who had congenital heart surgery. The CDR3 is CALGEIRHAYWGIYKLIF. The CDR3 DNA is TGTGCTCTTGGGGAAATCAGACACGCCTACTGGGGGATCTATAAACTCATCTTT.